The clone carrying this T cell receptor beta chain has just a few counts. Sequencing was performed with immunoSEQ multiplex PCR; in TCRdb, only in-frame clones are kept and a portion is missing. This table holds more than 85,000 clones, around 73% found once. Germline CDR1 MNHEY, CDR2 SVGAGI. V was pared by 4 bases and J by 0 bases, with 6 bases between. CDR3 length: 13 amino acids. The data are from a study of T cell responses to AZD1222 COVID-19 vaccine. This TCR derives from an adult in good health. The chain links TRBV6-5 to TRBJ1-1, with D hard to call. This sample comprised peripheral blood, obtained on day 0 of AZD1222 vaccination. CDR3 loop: CASSSTVNTEAFF. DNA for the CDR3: TGTGCCAGCAGTTCTACAGTGAACACTGAAGCTTTCTTT.